The present TCR beta chain was sequenced within a study of shared clonotypes between healthy human individuals. Selected positively for CCR7 and CD45RO-negative, naive CD8 cells excluded terminally differentiated effector memory CD45RA+ cells. This CDR3 has 11 amino acids. Original analysis: Filtering of immunoSEQ junctional sequences could not match full-length read filtering. TCRdb keeps only in-frame clones here, not all; method: immunoSEQ multiplex PCR. The DNA was the basis for D and trimming; V, J and clone size are from that table. The table records about 2.1 million clones, just under 95% of them present only once.

The chain uses TRBV21-1 and TRBJ2-1. TRBV21-1 is listed as a pseudogene. Specimen: naive CD8+ T cells from PBMCs. This receptor was taken from a man younger than 35 in good health. Some clones in this sample may be carry-over from other donors' samples. CDR3 coding DNA: TGTGCCAGCCAGGGACACAATGAGCAGTTCTTC. Residues: CASQGHNEQFF.